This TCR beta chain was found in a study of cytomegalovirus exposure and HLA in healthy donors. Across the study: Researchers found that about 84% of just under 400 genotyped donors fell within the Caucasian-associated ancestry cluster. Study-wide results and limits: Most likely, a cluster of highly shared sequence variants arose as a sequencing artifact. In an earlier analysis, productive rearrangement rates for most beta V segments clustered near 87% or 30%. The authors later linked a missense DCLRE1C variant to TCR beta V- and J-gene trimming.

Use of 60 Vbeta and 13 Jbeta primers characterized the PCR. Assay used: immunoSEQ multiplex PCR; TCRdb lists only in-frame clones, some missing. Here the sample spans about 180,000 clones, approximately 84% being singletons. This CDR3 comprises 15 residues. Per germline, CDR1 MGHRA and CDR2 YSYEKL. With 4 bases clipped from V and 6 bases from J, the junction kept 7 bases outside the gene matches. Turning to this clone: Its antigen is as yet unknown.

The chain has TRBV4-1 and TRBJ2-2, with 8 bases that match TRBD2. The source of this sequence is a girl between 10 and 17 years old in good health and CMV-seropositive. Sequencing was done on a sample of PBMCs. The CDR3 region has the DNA TGCGCCAGCAGCCGGATACTAGCGGTACCCGGGGAGCTGTTTTTT. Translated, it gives CASSRILAVPGELFF.